These 8 T cell receptor beta chains were sequenced from one sample in a study of T cell changes during pregnancy in multiple sclerosis (dated 2019 in TCRdb). The protocol used for the library was the immunoSEQ multiplex PCR assay. The table was pulled from immuneACCESS by TCRdb, which kept in-frame rearrangements only. Such tables lose some clones; where checked, under half of the loss comes from unresolved V genes, and the rest has no known cause. The sample table records around 88,000 clones; roughly 94% of these occur just once. The top ten hold more than 2% of the sample. This specimen consisted of peripheral blood, obtained after pregnancy. These receptors originate from a female donor in good health, enrolled as a control in a pregnancy study.

V gene TRBV5-5 combines with J gene TRBJ1-5, with D possibly being TRBD1 (5 bases). Germline V gives CDR1 SGHKS, CDR2 YYEKEE (reference sequence). The CDR3 is 16 amino acids. Trimming took 5 bases from V and 6 from J, leaving 21 bases between them. CDR3 nucleotides: TGTGCCAGCAGTTCTAATCAGGGTTTGGGGGGTCAGCCCCAGCATTTT. Protein: CASSSNQGLGGQPQHF.

As to this clone: Other nucleotide sequences in the sample specify the same CDR3. The chain couples TRBV19 to TRBJ1-5; weak D call: TRBD1 (5 bases). The CDR3 has 12 residues. Germline CDR1 LNHDA, CDR2 SQIVND (reference sequence). The V gene lost 3 bases and the J gene lost 7 bases, with 7 bases spanning the gap. The CDR3: CASSIGGQPQHF. The CDR3 nucleotides read TGTGCCAGTAGTATCGGGGGACAGCCCCAGCATTTT.

This chain connects TRBV28 to TRBJ2-7, with D possibly being TRBD2 (6 bases). The CDR3 totals 15 residues. Germline V CDR1 and CDR2: MDHEN, SYDVKM. V was pared by 5 bases and J by 4 bases, with 18 bases between. The DNA of the CDR3 is TGTGCCAGCAGTGACACCGCCCGGGGAGGTTACGAGCAGTACTTC. As protein: CASSDTARGGYEQYF.

The rearrangement joins TRBV4-2 to TRBJ2-7; 9 positions agree with TRBD2. Per germline, CDR1 LGHNA and CDR2 YNFKEQ. The CDR3 runs 17 residues. V trimming: 4 bases; J trimming: 6 bases; junction bases outside the gene matches: 16. CDR3 sequence: CASSPPMGIAGEREQYF. The CDR3, as DNA: TGTGCCAGCAGCCCTCCGATGGGGATAGCGGGAGAGCGCGAGCAGTACTTC.

The chain has TRBV11-2 and TRBJ1-1; the match to TRBD1 covers 7 bases. Looked up from germline, CDR1 is SGHAT and CDR2 is FQNNGV. The CDR3 extends over 14 amino acids. V was clipped by 5 bases and J by 1 base; unmatched bases: 4. CDR3 DNA sequence: TGTGCCAGCAGCGTTACAGGGGCGAACACTGAAGCTTTCTTT. Translation gives CASSVTGANTEAFF.

The chain joins TRBV27 to TRBJ2-1; TRBD2 matches at 9 bases. This CDR3 region has 15 residues. V shed 2 bases, J shed 7 bases, and the junction held 6 bases outside the gene matches. Germline CDR1 reads MNHEY; CDR2 reads SMNVEV (reference sequence). The CDR3 DNA sequence: TGTGCCAGCAGTTTAGGCGGGAGGGCAGGGAATGAGCAGTTCTTC. Translation: CASSLGGRAGNEQFF.

The chain couples TRBV10-3 to TRBJ1-2, with 9 bases matching TRBD1. The CDR3 is 16 residues long. V gave up 11 bases and J gave up 0 bases; unmatched junction bases: 13. Per the germline V gene, CDR1 is ENHRY and CDR2 is SYGVKD. In nucleotides, the CDR3 is TGTGCCGCGTACACGGGACAGGGTCCTTCTAACTATGGCTACACCTTC. This sequence encodes CAAYTGQGPSNYGYTF.

The chain employs TRBV7-9 and TRBJ2-1; maybe TRBD1 (6 bases). In germline, CDR1 is SEHNR, CDR2 FQNEAQ (reference sequence). The CDR3 has 14 amino acids. Trimming shortened V by 5 bases and J by 8 bases, and 16 bases separated the two germline ends. For the CDR3, the DNA is TGTGCCAGCAGCCCAGGGGTTATGGGATATGAGCAGTTCTTC. As protein: CASSPGVMGYEQFF.